This TCR beta chain was captured by sequencing in a study of T cell responses to AZD1222 COVID-19 vaccine. The CDR3 runs 15 residues. Trimming cost V 2 bases and J 4 bases, with 12 bases left between them. Germline loops: CDR1 SNHLY, CDR2 FYNNEI. Using immunoSEQ multiplex PCR, the repertoire was profiled, and TCRdb retains in-frame clones only, with some absent. The sample shows under 170,000 clones, over 75% of them seen only once. The chain uses TRBV2 and TRBJ1-5; D perhaps matches TRBD1 (6 bases). The receptor was derived from an adult who received the AZD1222 COVID-19 vaccine. The sequences come from peripheral blood, collected 28 days after the second AZD1222 dose. CDR3 loop: CASSEPGTPNQPQHF. The CDR3 bases are TGTGCCAGCAGTGAACCCGGGACACCGAATCAGCCCCAGCATTTT.